This T cell receptor (beta chain) was retrieved from a study of blood T cell repertoires in COVID-19. About the research overall: Donors in the United States, Italy and Spain gave samples during acute or convalescent COVID-19. T cells, B-cell-depleted T cells, or PBMCs provided the cDNA or gDNA that served as material.

The CDR3 consists of 14 residues. Losses at the gene ends were 4 bases for V and 4 bases for J; bases not matched to a gene: 2. CDR1 and CDR2 from the germline V gene are SQVTM and ANQGSEA. Original handling: Cell counts per sample came from amplifying reference gene primers. Method: immunoSEQ multiplex PCR; TCRdb's copy keeps in-frame clones and lacks some. V, J and clone size derive from that table, while D and trimming were established from the DNA sequence. This table has some 250,000 clones, 80% to 90% appearing once. Sequencing was done on a sample of peripheral blood. J is TRBJ2-3 and V is TRBV29-1; 13 nucleotides line up with TRBD2. The clonotype was recovered from a man aged 25-45 years who had recovered from COVID-19. The CDR3 nucleotides read TGCAGCGTTGGGACTAGCGGGGGCTCAGATACGCAGTATTTT. Translating it yields CSVGTSGGSDTQYF.